Included here is one T cell receptor (beta chain) sequence, with context. Its antigen is still unknown. V lost 5 bases, J lost 2 bases, and 7 bases stayed unmatched. Germline lookup yields CDR1 LNHNV and CDR2 YYDKDF (reference sequence). The CDR3 is 15 residues long. These data are taken from a study of cytomegalovirus exposure and HLA in healthy donors. About the study: A subsequent analysis reported that the roughly 120 validation repertoires were produced on the same platform that had also been used for the roughly 710 first-cohort repertoires. Overall study results and limits: Clusters of TCRs from the first cohort tended to co-occur in the roughly 120 validation repertoires (as a later analysis found). Reports showed the classifier diagnosing cytomegalovirus status with high specificity and sensitivity.

Assay: immunoSEQ multiplex PCR; the TCRdb copy retains only in-frame clones and omits some. This sample has 140,000 to 150,000 clones, with 94% found just once. The clonotype originates from a man between 18 and 35 years old in good health and CMV-seropositive. The chain joins TRBV15 to TRBJ2-3; 7 bases agree with TRBD2. Material: PBMCs. CDR3 in DNA: TGTGCCACCAGCGAGCGGGGCTCCTCCACAGATACGCAGTATTTT. Translated, it gives CATSERGSSTDTQYF. Looking up the rest from reference TRBV15 and TRBJ2-3 gives the full variable domain: DAMVIQNPRYQVTQFGKPVTLSCSQTLNHNVMYWYQQKSSQAPKLLFHYYDKDFNNEADTPDNFQSRRPNTSFCFLDIRSPGLGDTAMYLCATSERGSSTDTQYFGPGTRLTVL.